A selection of T cell receptor beta chains follows, all from one sample in a study of blood T cell repertoires in COVID-19. Sequencing was performed with immunoSEQ multiplex PCR; in TCRdb, only in-frame clones are kept and a portion is missing. Among approximately 300,000 clones listed, 80% to 95% were seen once. Specimen: peripheral blood. These receptors originate from a woman between 25 and 40 years old with COVID-19, enrolled during active disease. Both conserved end residues are part of each CDR3. D genes are given only for firm matches. Expanded clones get a size class; other rows say once, few or many, or leave the size out.

V gene	D gene	J gene	clone size	CDR3 length	CDR3 protein	CDR3 DNA
TRBV20-1	TRBD2	TRBJ2-7	NA	16	CSASPLTSGSFYEQYF	TGCAGTGCTAGTCCCCTTACTAGCGGGAGTTTCTACGAGCAGTACTTC
TRBV5-1	TRBD2	TRBJ2-1	NA	17	CASAEYPGLAGVGEQFF	TGCGCCAGCGCGGAATACCCGGGACTAGCGGGAGTTGGTGAGCAGTTCTTC
TRBV5-4	TRBD2	TRBJ2-3	NA	15	CASSLSGRRADTQYF	TGTGCCAGCAGCTTGAGCGGGAGGAGAGCAGATACGCAGTATTTT
TRBV2	NA	TRBJ1-1	NA	13	CASTSEGDTEAFF	TGTGCCAGTACCTCAGAGGGCGACACTGAAGCTTTCTTT
TRBV28	TRBD1	TRBJ1-1	NA	14	CASSTLTGGREAFF	TGTGCCAGCAGCACCCTGACAGGGGGCAGGGAAGCTTTCTTT
TRBV20-1	TRBD2	TRBJ2-7	NA	14	CSASRRLAGSEQYF	TGCAGTGCTAGTAGGCGGCTAGCGGGATCCGAGCAGTACTTC
TRBV7-6	NA	TRBJ2-7	once	14	CASSLGPVLYEQYF	TGTGCCAGCAGCTTAGGCCCCGTACTTTACGAGCAGTACTTC
TRBV5-4	TRBD1	TRBJ1-2	NA	14	CASSSGTGRSGYTF	TGTGCCAGCAGCTCGGGGACAGGTCGAAGTGGCTACACCTTC
TRBV29-1	TRBD1	TRBJ1-2	NA	14	CSVAGTGMDYGYTF	TGCAGCGTTGCCGGGACAGGGATGGACTATGGCTACACCTTC
TRBV11-2	NA	TRBJ2-1	NA	13	CASSPGGINEQFF	TGTGCCAGCAGCCCTGGGGGGATCAATGAGCAGTTCTTC
TRBV24-1	TRBD1	TRBJ2-3	NA	15	CATSLGGQLTDTQYF	TGTGCCACCAGCCTTGGGGGACAGCTCACAGATACGCAGTATTTT
TRBV5-4	TRBD2	TRBJ2-1	NA	15	CASSFPLAGVNEQFF	TGTGCCAGCAGCTTCCCCTTAGCGGGAGTGAATGAGCAGTTCTTC
TRBV6-5	NA	TRBJ1-6	NA	15	CANKPGSSYNSPLHF	TGTGCCAACAAGCCGGGAAGCTCCTATAATTCACCCCTCCACTTT
TRBV4-1	TRBD2	TRBJ2-4	NA	17	CASSQDHWGGTKNIQYF	TGCGCCAGCAGCCAAGATCATTGGGGGGGAACCAAAAACATTCAGTACTTC
TRBV6-5	NA	TRBJ2-5	NA	13	CASKGPPQETQYF	TGTGCCAGCAAGGGGCCTCCCCAAGAGACCCAGTACTTC
TRBV6-5	NA	TRBJ1-1	NA	15	CASSPTTGGGTEAFF	TGTGCCAGCAGTCCCACGACAGGCGGGGGCACTGAAGCTTTCTTT
TRBV28	NA	TRBJ2-7	NA	15	CASSLKPESSYEQYF	TGTGCCAGCAGTTTAAAGCCCGAGAGCTCCTACGAGCAGTACTTC
TRBV5-1	NA	TRBJ1-2	NA	13	CASSLGRDYGYTF	TGCGCCAGCAGCTTGGGACGGGACTATGGCTACACCTTC
TRBV9	TRBD1	TRBJ1-4	NA	15	CASSVATGVDEKLFF	TGTGCCAGCAGCGTCGCCACAGGGGTGGATGAAAAACTGTTTTTT
TRBV24-1	NA	TRBJ1-2	NA	13	CATGPRVGYGYTF	TGTGCCACCGGCCCGAGGGTAGGTTACGGCTACACCTTC
TRBV19	TRBD1	TRBJ2-7	NA	15	CASSIRVGQGTEQYF	TGTGCCAGTAGTATTCGTGTGGGACAGGGGACCGAGCAGTACTTC
TRBV5-1	TRBD2	TRBJ2-5	NA	16	CASSAIAGGPEETQYF	TGCGCCAGCAGCGCGATAGCGGGAGGGCCAGAGGAGACCCAGTACTTC
TRBV6-1	NA	TRBJ1-6	NA	17	CASSEFNPAGALSPLHF	TGTGCCAGCAGTGAATTCAACCCGGCGGGGGCTCTATCACCCCTCCACTTT
TRBV2	TRBD1	TRBJ1-4	NA	14	CASGGTASNEKLFF	TGTGCCAGCGGGGGGACAGCCTCCAATGAAAAACTGTTTTTT
TRBV18	TRBD1	TRBJ2-7	once	15	CASSPGQGSGYEQYF	TGTGCCAGCTCACCCGGACAGGGGAGTGGGTACGAGCAGTACTTC
TRBV6-5	NA	TRBJ1-2	few	15	CASSRSADGSYGYTF	TGTGCCAGCAGCCGTTCAGCGGACGGGAGCTATGGCTACACCTTC
TRBV6-2/TRBV6-3	NA	TRBJ2-2	once	15	CASSSLGRGNGELFF	TGTGCCAGCAGTTCGCTGGGCAGGGGTAACGGGGAGCTGTTTTTT
TRBV19	NA	TRBJ2-1	NA	14	CASSMRLTYNEQFF	TGTGCCAGTAGTATGCGGCTAACCTACAATGAGCAGTTCTTC